This section outlines one T cell receptor (beta chain) sequence together with its context. The same CDR3 is also encoded by other DNA sequences in this sample. The data originate from a study of blood T cell repertoires in COVID-19. Study-level background: The samples span acute and convalescent COVID-19 from the United States, Italy and Spain.

Authors' methods: Quantification of nucleated cells was approximated via reference gene primer amplification. TCRdb's table, derived via immunoSEQ multiplex PCR, lists solely in-frame clones and lacks some. V, J and clone size are those of that table, while D and trimming were read from the DNA. Of fewer than 250,000 clones in the sample, around four fifths were seen once. The material sequenced was peripheral blood. The sequence derives from a woman in her 70s with acute or convalescent COVID-19.

CDR3 sequence reads: CASSEGALNTEAFF. The CDR3 DNA sequence: TGTGCCAGCAGTGAAGGGGCACTGAACACTGAAGCTTTCTTT. The chain joins TRBV2 to TRBJ1-1; D gene ambiguous. CDR3 length: 14 amino acids. V lost 1 base and J lost 0, with 6 bases in between. CDR1 and CDR2 (germline): SNHLY, FYNNEI. Complete variable domain (other parts from reference TRBV2 and TRBJ1-1): EPEVTQTPSHQVTQMGQEVILRCVPISNHLYFYWYRQILGQKVEFLVSFYNNEISEKSEIFDDQFSVERPDGSNFTLKIRSTKLEDSAMYFCASSEGALNTEAFFGQGTRLTVV.